This T cell receptor beta chain stems from a study of human T cells and chemical hapten exposure. Study-wide background: There were per-sample TCR yield variations, arising mainly from small pooled library volume differences.

Unseparated into fractions, whole blood served as the source from which total RNA was extracted. Individual cDNA molecules each carried unique molecular identifiers attached by the library. TCRdb reprocessed the reads with MiXCR, giving one entry per CDR3 protein. The table has about 120,000 distinct CDR3 sequences, about 7.7% seen once; the top ten hold 1.4%. Per germline, CDR1 MNHGY and CDR2 SVAAGI. The J segment lost 5 bases and the V segment lost 6 bases, leaving 9 bases of the junction unmatched. This CDR3 is 14 amino acids long. This clonotype was counted at least ten times. The antigen is not known. Study conclusions and caveats: TCRs exceeding a frequency of 1 in 1000 stayed unchanged under DPC sensitization.

V is TRBV6-9 and J is TRBJ2-5; 7 nucleotides match TRBD1. The TCR originated in a human donor in good health. Some clones in this sample may be carry-over from other donors' samples. Sequenced sample: whole blood. CDR3 DNA sequence: TGTGCCAGCAGCCACGACAGGGTTGGGGAGACCCAGTACTTC. Its protein is CASSHDRVGETQYF.